Given below is one T cell receptor (beta chain) in context. As yet, its antigen is unknown. Amplified material comprised TCR beta CDR3 regions derived from RNA transcripts. Investigators did first-round RT-PCR with HTBI primers, then second-round multiplex PCR. Each CDR3 protein is one row after TCRdb ran MiXCR on the multiplex PCR reads. The sample lists about 1.1 million distinct CDR3 sequences, around a third occurring once. The record originates from a study of Graves' ophthalmopathy and Graves' hyperthyroidism. Trimming left V 10 bases short and J 11 bases short, with 18 bases between. Germline V gene sequence: CDR1 ENHRY, CDR2 SYGVKD. The CDR3 spans 12 residues. Overall study results and limits: Ophthalmopathy progression prediction by the model yielded a sensitivity of about 69% and a specificity of 72.22%. Using a 13-signature model, the authors split ophthalmopathy from stable hyperthyroidism, with roughly 90% sensitivity and 65% to 82% specificity.

The receptor was isolated from an adult man with Graves' hyperthyroidism. The genes are TRBV10-3 and TRBJ1-5, with D possibly TRBD1 on 6 matching bases. Sequenced sample: peripheral blood or thyroid tissue (not recorded which). CDR3 sequence (DNA): TGTGCCACCCGTGCGGGGGCGGAGACCCAGCATTTT. It yields the protein CATRAGAETQHF.